This TCR beta chain was captured by sequencing in a study of CD8 T cells in Susac syndrome. The CDR3 has 15 residues. V trimming: 3 bases; J trimming: 3 bases; junction bases outside the gene matches: 8. Germline V gene data show CDR1 as DFQATT and CDR2 as SNEGSKA (reference sequence). Random hexamers primed reverse transcription of about 0.5 to 1 ug RNA. Each CDR3 protein is one row after TCRdb ran MiXCR on the immunoSEQ multiplex PCR reads. Of about 190,000 distinct CDR3 sequences in the sample, 95% were seen once. The chain is built from TRBV20-1 and TRBJ2-7, with 10 bases aligning to TRBD1. Sequencing was performed on CD4+ T cells from PBMCs. The TCR comes from a human donor with Susac syndrome. The CDR3 DNA is TGCAGTGCTAGCGAGGCGGGACAGGGGATCTACGAGCAGTACTTC. It translates to CSASEAGQGIYEQYF.